This T cell receptor (beta chain) appears in the sequencing data of a study of cytomegalovirus exposure and HLA in healthy donors. Whole-study findings and limits: 87-base-pair reads could not separate some V segments, including TRBV6-2 and TRBV6-3. Certain sequence variants were highly shared and formed a cluster, and this cluster was likely a sequencing artifact. There were some public TCRs occurring in many donors, but most TCR sequences were rare.

In the PCR, 60 Vbeta and 13 Jbeta primers were used. In the source study's methods: About 11 million of the 80 million or so unique TCR beta chains counted in a later analysis were shared. Using immunoSEQ multiplex PCR, the repertoire was profiled, and TCRdb retains in-frame clones only, with some absent. The DNA gave D and trimming, while V, J and clone size come from that table. This table holds approximately 200,000 clones, less than 80% found once. The CDR3 length is 13 residues. With respect to this clone: Its antigen is undetermined.

The sequenced material came from PBMCs. The V and J genes are TRBV21-1 and TRBJ2-7; the tabulated D call, TRBD2, remains unverified against the DNA. TRBV21-1 is a pseudogene segment. The origin of this receptor is a girl aged 2-10 years in good health and CMV-seronegative. CDR3 sequence (DNA): TGTGCCAGCAGCTCGTCGCGGACCTACGAGCAGTACTTC. Encoded protein: CASSSSRTYEQYF.